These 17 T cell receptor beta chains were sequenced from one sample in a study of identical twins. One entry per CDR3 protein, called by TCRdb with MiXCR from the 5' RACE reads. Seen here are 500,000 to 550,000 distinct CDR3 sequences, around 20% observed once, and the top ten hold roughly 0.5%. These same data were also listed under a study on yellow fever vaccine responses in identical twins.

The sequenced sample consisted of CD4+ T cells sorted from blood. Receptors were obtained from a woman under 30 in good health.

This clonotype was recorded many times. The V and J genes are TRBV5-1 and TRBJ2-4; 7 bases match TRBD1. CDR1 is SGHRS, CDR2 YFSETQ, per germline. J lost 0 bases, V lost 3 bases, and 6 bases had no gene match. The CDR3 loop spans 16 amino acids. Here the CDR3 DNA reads TGCGCCAGCAGCTGGGGGACAGCCCTAGCCAAAAACATTCAGTACTTC. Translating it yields CASSWGTALAKNIQYF.

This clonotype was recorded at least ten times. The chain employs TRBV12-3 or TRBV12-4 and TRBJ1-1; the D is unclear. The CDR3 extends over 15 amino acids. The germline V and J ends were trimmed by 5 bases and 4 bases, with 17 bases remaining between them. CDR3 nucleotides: TGTGCCAGCAGTCCTCGGGGAGGGAGGAGCACTGAAGCTTTCTTT. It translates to CASSPRGGRSTEAFF.

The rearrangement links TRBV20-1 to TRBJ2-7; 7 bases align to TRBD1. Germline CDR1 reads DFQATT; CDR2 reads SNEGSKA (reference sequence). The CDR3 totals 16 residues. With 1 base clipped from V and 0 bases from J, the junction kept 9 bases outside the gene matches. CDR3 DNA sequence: TGCAGTGCTAGAGCTAAAAGGAGACAGGGCTCCTACGAGCAGTACTTC. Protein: CSARAKRRQGSYEQYF.

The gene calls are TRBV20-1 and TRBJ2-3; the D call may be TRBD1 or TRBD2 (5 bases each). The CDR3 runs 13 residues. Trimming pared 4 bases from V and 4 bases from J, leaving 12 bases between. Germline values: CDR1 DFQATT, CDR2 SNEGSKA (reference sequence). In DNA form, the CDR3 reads TGCAGTGCTACCCGGGGCAGCGCAGATACGCAGTATTTT. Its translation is CSATRGSADTQYF.

The CDR3 DNA is TGTGCCACCAGTGATTTAGGGAGGGAGCAGTTCTTC. Translating gives CATSDLGREQFF. The rearrangement joins TRBV24-1 to TRBJ2-1; D is perhaps TRBD2 (6 bases). The CDR3 covers 12 residues. V was shortened by 1 base and J by 10 bases, with 7 bases between the two germline ends. CDR1 is KGHDR and CDR2 is SFDVKD in the germline V gene.

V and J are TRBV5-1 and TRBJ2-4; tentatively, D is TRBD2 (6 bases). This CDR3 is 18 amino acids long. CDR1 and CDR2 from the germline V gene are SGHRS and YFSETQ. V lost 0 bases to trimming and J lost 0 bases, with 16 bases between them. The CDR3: CASSLGQGGGVAKNIQYF. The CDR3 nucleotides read TGCGCCAGCAGCTTGGGCCAGGGTGGCGGGGTAGCCAAAAACATTCAGTACTTC.

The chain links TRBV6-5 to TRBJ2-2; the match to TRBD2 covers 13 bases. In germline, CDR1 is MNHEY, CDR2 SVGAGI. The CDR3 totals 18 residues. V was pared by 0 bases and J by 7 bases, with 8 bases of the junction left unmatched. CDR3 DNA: TGTGCCAGCAGTTACTCACCCGGGACTAGCGGGACTGACGGGGAGCTGTTTTTT. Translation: CASSYSPGTSGTDGELFF.

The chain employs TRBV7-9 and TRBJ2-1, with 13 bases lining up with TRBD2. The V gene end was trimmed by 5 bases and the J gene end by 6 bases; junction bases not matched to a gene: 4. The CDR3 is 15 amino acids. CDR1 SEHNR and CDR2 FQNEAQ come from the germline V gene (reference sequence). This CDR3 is CASSNRTSGSNEQFF. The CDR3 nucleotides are TGTGCCAGCAGCAATCGGACTAGCGGGAGCAATGAGCAGTTCTTC.

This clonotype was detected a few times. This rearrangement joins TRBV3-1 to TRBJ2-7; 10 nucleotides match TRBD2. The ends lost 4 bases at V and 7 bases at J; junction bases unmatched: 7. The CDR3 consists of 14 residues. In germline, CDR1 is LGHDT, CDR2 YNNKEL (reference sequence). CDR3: CASSLLAGNMEQYF. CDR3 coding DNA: TGTGCCAGCAGCCTACTAGCGGGAAACATGGAGCAGTACTTC.

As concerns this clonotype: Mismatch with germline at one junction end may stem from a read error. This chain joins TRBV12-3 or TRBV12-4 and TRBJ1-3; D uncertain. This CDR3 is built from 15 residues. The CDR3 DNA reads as TGTGCCAGCAGTTCAACCAGGCTAGGTGGAGACACCATATATTTT. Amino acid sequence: CASSSTRLGGDTIYF.

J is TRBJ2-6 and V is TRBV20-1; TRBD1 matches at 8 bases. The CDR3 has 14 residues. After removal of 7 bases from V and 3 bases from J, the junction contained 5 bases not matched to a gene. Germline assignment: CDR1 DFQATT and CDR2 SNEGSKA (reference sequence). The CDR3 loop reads CSVLRGHGANVLTF. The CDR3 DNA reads TGCAGTGTCCTCAGGGGGCATGGGGCCAACGTCCTGACTTTC.

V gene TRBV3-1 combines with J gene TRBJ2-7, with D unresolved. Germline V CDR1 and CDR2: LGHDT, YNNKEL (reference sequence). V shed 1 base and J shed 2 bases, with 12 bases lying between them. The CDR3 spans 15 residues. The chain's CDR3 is CASSQVLTETYEQYF. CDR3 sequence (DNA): TGTGCCAGCAGCCAAGTATTAACGGAGACCTACGAGCAGTACTTC.

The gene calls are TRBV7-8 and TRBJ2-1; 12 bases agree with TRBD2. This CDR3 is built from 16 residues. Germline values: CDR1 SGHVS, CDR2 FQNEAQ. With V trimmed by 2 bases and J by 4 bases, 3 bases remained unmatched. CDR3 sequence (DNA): TGTGCCAGCAGCTTATTAACTAGCGGGAGGTACAATGAGCAGTTCTTC. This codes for CASSLLTSGRYNEQFF. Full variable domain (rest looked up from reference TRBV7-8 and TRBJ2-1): GAGVSQSPRYKVAKRGQDVALRCDPISGHVSLFWYQQALGQGPEFLTYFQNEAQLDKSGLPSDRFFAERPEGSVSTLKIQRTQQEDSAVYLCASSLLTSGRYNEQFFGPGTRLTVL.

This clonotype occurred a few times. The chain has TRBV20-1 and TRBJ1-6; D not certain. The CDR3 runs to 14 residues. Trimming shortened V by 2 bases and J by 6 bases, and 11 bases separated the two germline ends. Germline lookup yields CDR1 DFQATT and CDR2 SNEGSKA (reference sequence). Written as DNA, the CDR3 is TGCAGTGCTAGATTTGGGCGAAGTAATTCACCCCTCCACTTT. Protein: CSARFGRSNSPLHF.

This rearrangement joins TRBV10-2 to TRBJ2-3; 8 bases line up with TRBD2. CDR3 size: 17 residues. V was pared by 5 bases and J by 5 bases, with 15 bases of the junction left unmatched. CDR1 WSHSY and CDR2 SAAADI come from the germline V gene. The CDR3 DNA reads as TGCGCCAGCAGTCCGTGGGCTAGCGGGTGGGGCCGAGATACGCAGTATTTT. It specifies CASSPWASGWGRDTQYF.

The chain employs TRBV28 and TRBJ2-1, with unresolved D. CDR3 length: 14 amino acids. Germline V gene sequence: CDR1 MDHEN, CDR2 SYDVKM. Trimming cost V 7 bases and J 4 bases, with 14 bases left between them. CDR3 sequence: CASIGRRSYNEQFF. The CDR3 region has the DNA TGTGCCAGCATCGGCCGACGGTCGTACAATGAGCAGTTCTTC.

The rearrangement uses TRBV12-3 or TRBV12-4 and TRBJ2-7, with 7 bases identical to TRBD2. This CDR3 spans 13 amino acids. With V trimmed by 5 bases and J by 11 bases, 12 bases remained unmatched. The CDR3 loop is CASSAGSQGGKYF. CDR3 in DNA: TGTGCCAGCAGTGCCGGCTCCCAGGGAGGGAAGTACTTC.